The T cell receptor (beta chain) described here comes from a study of early T cells in non-severe SARS-CoV-2 infection. About the research overall: Sequencing of bulk RNA from unsorted whole blood was done, without chain pairing.

Trimming shortened V by 0 bases and J by 2 bases, and 10 bases separated the two germline ends. Per the germline V gene, CDR1 is LNHNV and CDR2 is YYDKDF (reference sequence). The CDR3 totals 15 residues. TCRdb itself ran the 5' RACE reads through MiXCR, one entry per CDR3 protein. The data hold fewer than 75,000 distinct CDR3 sequences, with less than 20% observed a single time. This clonotype was counted a few times. The clonotype was recovered from an adult who was a healthcare worker with PCR-confirmed SARS-CoV-2 infection or an uninfected control (not recorded which). The sequences come from whole blood, collected at baseline. V and J are TRBV15 and TRBJ2-5; maybe TRBD1 (6 bases). CDR3 nucleotides: TGTGCCACCAGCAGAGATCGCCAGGGGCAAGAGACCCAGTACTTC. Its translation: CATSRDRQGQETQYF.